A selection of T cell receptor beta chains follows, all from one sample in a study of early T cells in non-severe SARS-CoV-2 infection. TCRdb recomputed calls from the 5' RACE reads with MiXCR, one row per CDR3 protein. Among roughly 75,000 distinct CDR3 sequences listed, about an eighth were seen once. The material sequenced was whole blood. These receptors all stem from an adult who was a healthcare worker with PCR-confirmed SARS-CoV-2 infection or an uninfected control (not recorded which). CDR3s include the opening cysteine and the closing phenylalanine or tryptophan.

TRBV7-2,CASSLWALSDEQFF
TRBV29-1,CSVARDDGELFF
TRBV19,CASSSEGALAGISYNEQFF
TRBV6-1,CASPKRGTSGSNEQFF
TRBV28,CASSLWAAGGRTTDTQYF
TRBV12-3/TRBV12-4,CASSLTGGADTEAFF
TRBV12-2,CASRLAPSRQKASDTQYF
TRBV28,CASSLYRDTSYEQYF
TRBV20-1,CSAATTGRNQPQHF
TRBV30,CAWSETRTGELFF
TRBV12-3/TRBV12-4,CASSFGKQEAFF
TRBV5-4,CASSLDGITDTQYF
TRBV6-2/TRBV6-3,CASSFLDTEAFF
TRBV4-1,CASSQGMTGELFF